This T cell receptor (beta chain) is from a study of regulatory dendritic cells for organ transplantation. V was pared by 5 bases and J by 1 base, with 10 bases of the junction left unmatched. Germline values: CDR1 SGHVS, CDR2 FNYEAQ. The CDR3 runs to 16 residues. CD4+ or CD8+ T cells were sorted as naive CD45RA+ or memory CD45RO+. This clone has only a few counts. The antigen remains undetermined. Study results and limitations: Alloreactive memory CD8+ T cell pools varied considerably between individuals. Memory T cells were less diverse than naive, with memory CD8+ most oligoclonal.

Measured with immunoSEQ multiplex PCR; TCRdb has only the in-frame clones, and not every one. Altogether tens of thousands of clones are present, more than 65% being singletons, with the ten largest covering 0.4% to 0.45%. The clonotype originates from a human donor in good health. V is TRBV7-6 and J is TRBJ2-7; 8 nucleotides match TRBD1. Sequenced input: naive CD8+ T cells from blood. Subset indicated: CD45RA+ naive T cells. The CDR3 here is CASSPSRDRQSYEQYF. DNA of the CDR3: TGTGCCAGCAGCCCTAGCCGGGACAGGCAATCCTACGAGCAGTACTTC.